One and the same sample provided the 14 T cell receptor beta chains below, sequenced in a study of breast tumors, draining lymph nodes, adjacent tissues. Samples came from axillary lymph nodes draining the breast cancer. MiXCR was run by TCRdb on the multiplex PCR reads, yielding one entry per CDR3 protein. The sample includes 150,000 to 200,000 distinct CDR3 sequences, roughly a third of them seen just once. The source material was axillary lymph node tissue. Receptor source: a female donor with breast cancer. Some clones in this sample may be carry-over from other donors' samples.

Ten or more counts support this clonotype. This chain joins TRBV5-1 and TRBJ1-3; D is possibly TRBD1 (6 bases). Trimming cost V 0 bases and J 0 bases, with 13 bases left between them. CDR1 SGHRS and CDR2 YFSETQ come from the germline V gene. The CDR3 is made up of 17 amino acids. The CDR3 DNA reads TGCGCCAGCAGCTTGGGGGGGGGCCTCAACTCTGGAAACACCATATATTTT. Residues: CASSLGGGLNSGNTIYF. Looking up the rest from reference TRBV5-1 and TRBJ1-3 gives the full variable domain: KAGVTQTPRYLIKTRGQQVTLSCSPISGHRSVSWYQQTPGQGLQFLFEYFSETQRNKGNFPGRFSGRQFSNSRSEMNVSTLELGDSALYLCASSLGGGLNSGNTIYFGEGSWLTVV.

This clonotype was detected once. In DNA form, the CDR3 reads TGTGCCAGCCAGAGTCGGGCCGCAGATACGCAGTATTTT. Protein: CASQSRAADTQYF. The J gene is TRBJ2-3, the V gene TRBV7-9; the D is unclear. Trimming cost V 8 bases and J 4 bases, with 13 bases left between them. Germline V lookup: CDR1 SEHNR, CDR2 FQNEAQ (reference sequence). The CDR3 loop spans 13 amino acids.

This chain links TRBV13 with TRBJ2-3, with D uncertain. There are 12 residues in the CDR3. Trimming removed 5 bases at V and 4 bases at J, with 7 bases between. Germline V gives CDR1 PRHDT, CDR2 FYEKMQ (reference sequence). DNA of the CDR3: TGTGCCAGCAGCAGCTCCTCAGATACGCAGTATTTT. This sequence encodes CASSSSSDTQYF.

This clonotype was seen ten or more times. The genes are TRBV10-2 and TRBJ2-2; TRBD1 or TRBD2 may be the D gene (5 bases each). Germline assignment: CDR1 WSHSY and CDR2 SAAADI. The CDR3 runs 16 residues. V was shortened by 7 bases and J by 4 bases, with 19 bases between the two germline ends. As DNA, the CDR3 is TGCGCCAGCAACATGGGGGAGACAGCCGGCACCGGGGAGCTGTTTTTT. This sequence encodes CASNMGETAGTGELFF.

Note on this clonotype: This is likely a read error, given that the CDR3 carries no conserved phenylalanine or tryptophan at its end. The chain employs TRBV7-3 and TRBJ2-1; D is perhaps TRBD1 or TRBD2 (5 bases each). Between the trimmed V and J ends, which lost 4 bases and 2 bases, there was a span of 15 bases. Germline values: CDR1 SGHTA, CDR2 FQGTGA. The CDR3 contains 16 residues. CDR3 protein: CASSSGPPFTYNEQFR. As DNA, the CDR3 is TGTGCCAGCAGCTCGGGACCCCCTTTCACCTACAATGAGCAGTTCAGA.

Regarding this clonotype: The CDR3 ends on some other residue instead of the conserved phenylalanine or tryptophan, so this is likely a read error. It is unclear where the CDR3 begins or ends on the DNA, so no DNA is shown, and the CDR3 is as TCRdb lists it. The V and J genes are TRBV25-1 and TRBJ2-2. The CDR3 spans 12 amino acids, including both terminal residues. The germline CDR1 and CDR2 sequences are MGHDK and SYGVNS. The CDR3 sequence is CASSGGTGELLY.

This clonotype has at least ten counts. The chain joins TRBV29-1 to TRBJ1-2; 11 bases align to TRBD1. CDR1 and CDR2 from the germline V gene are SQVTM and ANQGSEA. J gave up 2 bases and V 5 bases, and 1 base lay outside the gene matches. The CDR3 is made up of 13 amino acids. CDR3 in amino acids: CSVWTGGNYGYTF. CDR3 in DNA: TGCAGCGTTTGGACAGGGGGCAACTATGGCTACACCTTC.

The chain employs TRBV6-5 and TRBJ2-7; D is perhaps TRBD1 or TRBD2 (5 bases each). Germline V gives CDR1 MNHEY, CDR2 SVGAGI. This CDR3 region has 17 residues. V was pared by 0 bases and J by 2 bases, with 17 bases between. The CDR3 protein is CASSYSSGAGSPYEQYF. Written as DNA, the CDR3 is TGTGCCAGCAGTTACTCCTCCGGGGCAGGGAGCCCCTACGAGCAGTACTTC.

This clonotype has at least ten counts. This chain uses TRBV29-1 with TRBJ1-1; no reliable D call. The CDR3 runs 11 residues. CDR1 is SQVTM, CDR2 ANQGSEA, per germline. Trimming took off 5 bases at V and 1 base at J, with 5 bases between the two ends. This CDR3 reads CSVQQNTEAFF. The CDR3 DNA follows: TGCAGCGTTCAGCAGAACACTGAAGCTTTCTTT.

Many counts were recorded for this clonotype. The rearrangement links TRBV11-2 to TRBJ2-7, with 11 bases lining up with TRBD1. The length of the CDR3 is 15 residues. Germline loops: CDR1 SGHAT, CDR2 FQNNGV. With 4 bases clipped from V and 2 bases from J, the junction kept 4 bases outside the gene matches. DNA for the CDR3: TGTGCCAGCAGCTCCCGGGACAGGGGGACCTACGAGCAGTACTTC. Translating gives CASSSRDRGTYEQYF. The whole variable domain, remainder taken from reference TRBV11-2 and TRBJ2-7, is EAGVAQSPRYKIIEKRQSVAFWCNPISGHATLYWYQQILGQGPKLLIQFQNNGVVDDSQLPKDRFSAERLKGVDSTLKIQPAKLEDSAVYLCASSSRDRGTYEQYFGPGTRLTVT.

The chain joins TRBV6-2 or TRBV6-3 to TRBJ2-7, with D possibly being TRBD1 (5 bases). The CDR3 extends over 13 amino acids. The V gene lost 7 bases and the J gene lost 7 bases, with 17 bases spanning the gap. In germline, CDR1 is MNHEY, CDR2 SVGEGT. CDR3 amino acids: CASNPPQGFEQYF. Written as DNA, the CDR3 is TGTGCCAGCAATCCGCCGCAGGGTTTTGAGCAGTACTTC.

There are many counts of this clonotype. The V and J genes are TRBV6-4 and TRBJ1-3; the match to TRBD1 covers 7 bases. The CDR3 consists of 14 residues. The J segment lost 5 bases and the V segment lost 4 bases, leaving 5 bases of the junction unmatched. Germline CDR1 and CDR2: MRHNA and SNTAGT. This chain's CDR3 is CASSVQGTRNTIYF. The CDR3 nucleotides are TGTGCCAGCAGTGTACAGGGGACGAGAAACACCATATATTTT.

V usage is TRBV7-3 and J usage is TRBJ2-7; TRBD1 matches at 12 bases. This CDR3 is 14 amino acids long. J lost 6 bases, V lost 5 bases, and 5 bases had no gene match. Germline V gene data show CDR1 as SGHTA and CDR2 as FQGTGA. Here the CDR3 DNA reads TGTGCCAGCAGCCCGGGACAGGGGGCATCCGAGCAGTACTTC. This sequence encodes CASSPGQGASEQYF.

Many counts were recorded for this clonotype. The chain combines TRBV30 with TRBJ2-5, with 10 positions matching TRBD1. The CDR3 is 16 amino acids. Germline V gene sequence: CDR1 GTSNPN, CDR2 SVGIG (reference sequence). V gave up 0 bases and J gave up 5 bases; unmatched junction bases: 9. The DNA of the CDR3 is TGTGCCTGGAGTGTGAGCGCGACAGGGGGCCGGGAGACCCAGTACTTC. Its protein is CAWSVSATGGRETQYF. Drawing the rest from reference TRBV30 and TRBJ2-5, the complete variable domain is SQTIHQWPATLVQPVGSPLSLECTVEGTSNPNLYWYRQAAGRGLQLLFYSVGIGQISSEVPQNLSASRPQDRQFILSSKKLLLSDSGFYLCAWSVSATGGRETQYFGPGTRLLVL.